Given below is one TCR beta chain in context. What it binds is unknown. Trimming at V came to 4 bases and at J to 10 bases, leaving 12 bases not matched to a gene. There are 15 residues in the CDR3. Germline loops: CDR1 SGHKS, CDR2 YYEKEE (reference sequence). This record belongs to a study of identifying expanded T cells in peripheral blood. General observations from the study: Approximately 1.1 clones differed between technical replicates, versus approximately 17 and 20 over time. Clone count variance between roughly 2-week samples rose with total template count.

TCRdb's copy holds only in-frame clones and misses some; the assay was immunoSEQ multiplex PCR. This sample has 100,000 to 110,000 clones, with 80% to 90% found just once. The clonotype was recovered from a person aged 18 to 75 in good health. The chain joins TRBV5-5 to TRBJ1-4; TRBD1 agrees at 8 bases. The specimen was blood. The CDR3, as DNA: TGTGCCAGCAGCCAAAGCTCGGACAGGGAAAGAAAACTGTTTTTT. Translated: CASSQSSDRERKLFF. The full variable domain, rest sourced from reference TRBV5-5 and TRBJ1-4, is DAGVTQSPTHLIKTRGQQVTLRCSPISGHKSVSWYQQVLGQGPQFIFQYYEKEERGRGNFPDRFSARQFPNYSSELNVNALLLGDSALYLCASSQSSDRERKLFFGSGTQLSVL.